These 11 T cell receptor beta chains were sequenced from one sample in a study of a mutant IDH1 vaccine in newly diagnosed glioma. Time point noted: week 11, during vaccination. Doses consisted of 300 ug of mutant IDH1 20-mer peptide each, paired with topical imiquimod. Using immunoSEQ multiplex PCR, the repertoire was profiled, and TCRdb retains in-frame clones only, with some absent. The data show tens of thousands of clones, around 80% seen once. These receptors lack a known antigen. The input for sequencing was PBMCs, taken from a glioma patient whose treatment included an IDH1 peptide vaccine. Receptor source: a man aged 50 or older with glioma.

The chain couples TRBV28 to TRBJ2-5; the D gene is possibly TRBD1 (6 bases). The CDR3 sequence is 16 residues long. The germline V and J ends were trimmed by 1 base and 5 bases, with 17 bases remaining between them. Germline values: CDR1 MDHEN, CDR2 SYDVKM. The CDR3 DNA is TGTGCCAGCAGTTTATACGCCCCAGGGGTTGGGGAGACCCAGTACTTC. Translating gives CASSLYAPGVGETQYF.

The rearrangement uses TRBV25-1 and TRBJ1-4; the D is unclear. V was trimmed by 4 bases and J by 8 bases, leaving 5 bases between them. The germline gives CDR1 MGHDK, CDR2 SYGVNS. This CDR3 is built from 11 residues. The CDR3 spells CASSVGEKLFF. DNA for the CDR3: TGTGCCAGCAGTGTGGGGGAAAAACTGTTTTTT.

The V and J genes are TRBV7-2 and TRBJ2-5, with 10 bases fitting TRBD1. The V and J ends lost 5 bases and 2 bases, in that order; junction bases with no gene match: 5. CDR3 length: 15 amino acids. CDR1 is SGHTA and CDR2 is FQGNSA in the germline V gene. The CDR3 sequence is CASSPGQGPQETQYF. CDR3 coding DNA: TGTGCCAGCAGCCCGGGACAGGGGCCTCAAGAGACCCAGTACTTC.

DNA for the CDR3: TGTGCCAGCAGTTATGGGACAGGCCATAATTCACCCCTCCACTTT. Translating gives CASSYGTGHNSPLHF. J is TRBJ1-6 and V is TRBV6-5; 8 nucleotides agree with TRBD1. The CDR3 sequence is 15 residues long. The germline V gene encodes CDR1 MNHEY and CDR2 SVGAGI. Germline trimming cut 3 bases from V and 5 bases from J; bases unmatched to any gene: 3.

The gene calls are TRBV1 and TRBJ2-1; the table's D call of TRBD2 was not tested on the DNA. TRBV1 is designated a pseudogene. This CDR3 is 12 amino acids long. CDR3 nucleotides: TGCACCAGCAGCCCCGGCTACAATGAGCAGTTCTTC. It translates to CTSSPGYNEQFF.

The rearrangement uses TRBV5-5 and TRBJ2-3; D gene unclear. V gave up 0 bases and J gave up 3 bases, with 5 bases separating them. CDR1 is SGHKS and CDR2 is YYEKEE in the germline V gene (reference sequence). The CDR3 is made up of 13 amino acids. The CDR3 region is CASSLDGTDTQYF. CDR3 DNA sequence: TGTGCCAGCAGCTTGGACGGGACAGATACGCAGTATTTT.

The chain couples TRBV2 to TRBJ1-1, with TRBD1 as a possible D gene (6 bases). Trimming cost V 0 bases and J 6 bases, with 8 bases left between them. Germline CDR1 SNHLY, CDR2 FYNNEI. The CDR3 sequence is 13 residues long. CDR3: CASSEARQAEAFF. CDR3 bases: TGTGCCAGCAGTGAAGCCAGACAGGCTGAAGCTTTCTTT.

The chain links TRBV11-2 to TRBJ1-1; 8 bases are a match to TRBD1. The CDR3 is made up of 14 amino acids. CDR1 and CDR2 (germline): SGHAT, FQNNGV. The V and J ends lost 1 base and 8 bases, in that order; junction bases with no gene match: 6. The CDR3 DNA sequence: TGTGCCAGCAGCTTAGCCGGGACAGGTCAAGAAGCTTTCTTT. Translation gives CASSLAGTGQEAFF.

CDR3 sequence (DNA): TGTGCCAGCAGCCCCAGAGAAGGGGGCCATCGCGAGCAGTACTTC. Translating gives CASSPREGGHREQYF. This chain connects TRBV11-3 to TRBJ2-7; TRBD1 agrees at 7 bases. V lost 5 bases, J lost 6 bases, and 13 bases stayed unmatched. This CDR3 has 15 residues. Germline loops: CDR1 SGHNT, CDR2 YENEEA.

The V gene is TRBV4-1, the J gene TRBJ2-5; D is undetermined. The CDR3 sequence is 14 residues long. Trimming removed 3 bases from V and 4 bases from J, with 12 bases in between. Germline V gene data show CDR1 as MGHRA and CDR2 as YSYEKL. CDR3 nucleotides: TGCGCCAGCAGCCAGGAAGACTCAGGAGAGACCCAGTACTTC. Its protein is CASSQEDSGETQYF.

The rearrangement uses TRBV5-1 and TRBJ2-2; 8 bases agree with TRBD2. This CDR3 region has 15 residues. Germline lookup yields CDR1 SGHRS and CDR2 YFSETQ. J was trimmed by 4 bases and V by 4 bases; bases with no gene match: 6. The CDR3 spells CASSRTLAGTGELFF. The DNA of the CDR3 is TGCGCCAGCAGCCGAACCCTAGCGGGCACCGGGGAGCTGTTTTTT.